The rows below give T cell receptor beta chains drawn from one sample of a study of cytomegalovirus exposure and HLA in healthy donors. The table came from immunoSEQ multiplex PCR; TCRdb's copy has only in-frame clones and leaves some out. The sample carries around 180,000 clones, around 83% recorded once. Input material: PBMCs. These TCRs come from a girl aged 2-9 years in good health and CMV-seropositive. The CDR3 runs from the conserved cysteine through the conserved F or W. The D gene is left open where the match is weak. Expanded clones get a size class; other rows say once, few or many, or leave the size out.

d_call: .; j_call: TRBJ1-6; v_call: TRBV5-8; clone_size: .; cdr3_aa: CASSFQGVGNSPLHF; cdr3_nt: TGTGCCAGCAGCTTCCAGGGTGTAGGCAATTCACCCCTCCACTTT
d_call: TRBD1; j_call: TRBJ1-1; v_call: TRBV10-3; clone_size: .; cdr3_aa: CAISVLATGAKNTEAFF; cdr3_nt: TGTGCCATCAGTGTTTTGGCGACAGGGGCTAAGAACACTGAAGCTTTCTTT
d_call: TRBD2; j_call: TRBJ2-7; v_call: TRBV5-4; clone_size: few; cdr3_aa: CASSLAPGLSGRWMDEQYF; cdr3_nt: TGTGCCAGCAGCTTGGCCCCGGGGCTTAGCGGGAGGTGGATGGACGAGCAGTACTTC
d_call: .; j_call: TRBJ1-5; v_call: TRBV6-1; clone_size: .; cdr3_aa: CASSRGGGEQPQHF; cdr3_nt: TGTGCCAGCTCCCGGGGCGGGGGCGAGCAGCCCCAGCATTTT
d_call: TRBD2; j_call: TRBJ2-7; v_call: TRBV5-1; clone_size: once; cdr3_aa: CASSLAGVKATYEQYF; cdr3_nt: TGCGCCAGCAGCCTAGCGGGAGTTAAGGCAACCTACGAGCAGTACTTC
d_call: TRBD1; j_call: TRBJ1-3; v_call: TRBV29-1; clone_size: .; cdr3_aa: CSARDSGNTIYF; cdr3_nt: TGCAGCGCTCGGGACAGCGGAAACACCATATATTTT
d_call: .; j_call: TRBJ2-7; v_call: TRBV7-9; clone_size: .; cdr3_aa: CASSPWDVLRDTSYEQYF; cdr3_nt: TGTGCCAGCAGCCCCTGGGACGTCCTCCGGGACACATCCTACGAGCAGTACTTC
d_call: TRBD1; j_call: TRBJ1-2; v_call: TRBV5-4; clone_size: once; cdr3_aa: CASSLAGGTGVGYTF; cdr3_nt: TGTGCCAGCAGCTTGGCCGGTGGGACAGGGGTTGGCTACACCTTC
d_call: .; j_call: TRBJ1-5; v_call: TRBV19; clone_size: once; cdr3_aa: CASVRTVSNQPQHF; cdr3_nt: TGTGCCAGTGTCAGGACAGTTAGCAATCAGCCCCAGCATTTT
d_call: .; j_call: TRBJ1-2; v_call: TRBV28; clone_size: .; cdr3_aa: CASSLQSSNYGYTF; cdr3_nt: TGTGCCAGCAGTTTACAGTCCTCGAACTATGGCTACACCTTC
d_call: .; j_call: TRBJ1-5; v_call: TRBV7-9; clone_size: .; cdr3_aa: CASSFSWPQHF; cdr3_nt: TGTGCCAGCAGCTTCAGTTGGCCCCAGCATTTT
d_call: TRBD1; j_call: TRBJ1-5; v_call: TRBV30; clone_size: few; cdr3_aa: CAWSAHRGNQPQHF; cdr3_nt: TGTGCCTGGAGCGCGCACAGGGGGAATCAGCCCCAGCATTTT
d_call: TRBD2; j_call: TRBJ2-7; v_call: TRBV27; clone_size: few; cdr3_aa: CASWRTSAGLEQYF; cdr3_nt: TGTGCCAGTTGGCGGACTAGCGCCGGTTTAGAGCAGTACTTC
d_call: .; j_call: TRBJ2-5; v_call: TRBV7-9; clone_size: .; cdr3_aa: CASSLEKNAYQETQYF; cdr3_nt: TGTGCCAGCAGCTTAGAAAAGAACGCGTACCAAGAGACCCAGTACTTC
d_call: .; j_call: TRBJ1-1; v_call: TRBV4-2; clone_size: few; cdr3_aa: CASSQGGDFTEAFF; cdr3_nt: TGTGCCAGCAGCCAAGGAGGGGACTTCACTGAAGCTTTCTTT
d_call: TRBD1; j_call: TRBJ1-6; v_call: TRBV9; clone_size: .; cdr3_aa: CASSGQGDNSPLHF; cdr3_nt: TGTGCCAGCAGCGGACAGGGGGATAATTCACCCCTCCACTTT
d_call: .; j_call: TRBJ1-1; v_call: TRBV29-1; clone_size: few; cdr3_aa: CSVERGLF; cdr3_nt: TGCAGCGTTGAAAGGGGCCTTTTT
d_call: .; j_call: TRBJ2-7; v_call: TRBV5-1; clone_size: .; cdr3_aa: CASSLVRNRDFYEQYF; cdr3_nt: TGCGCCAGCAGCTTGGTAAGGAACCGGGACTTCTACGAGCAGTACTTC